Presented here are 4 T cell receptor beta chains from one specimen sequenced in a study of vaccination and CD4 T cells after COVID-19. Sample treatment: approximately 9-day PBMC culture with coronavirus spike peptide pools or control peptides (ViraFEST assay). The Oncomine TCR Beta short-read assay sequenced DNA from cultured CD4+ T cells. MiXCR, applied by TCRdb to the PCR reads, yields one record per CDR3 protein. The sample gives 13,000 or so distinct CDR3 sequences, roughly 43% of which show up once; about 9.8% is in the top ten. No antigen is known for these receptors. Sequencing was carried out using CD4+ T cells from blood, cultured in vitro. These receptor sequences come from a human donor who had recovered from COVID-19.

The CDR3 reads CASSLAGTGIYEQYF. The CDR3 DNA reads TGTGCCAGCAGCTTGGCCGGGACAGGGATCTACGAGCAGTACTTC. J is TRBJ2-7 and V is TRBV5-8; the match to TRBD1 covers 9 bases. Germline CDR1 is SGHTS and CDR2 is YDEGEE. J gave up 3 bases and V 0 bases, and 4 bases lay outside the gene matches. This CDR3 region has 15 residues.

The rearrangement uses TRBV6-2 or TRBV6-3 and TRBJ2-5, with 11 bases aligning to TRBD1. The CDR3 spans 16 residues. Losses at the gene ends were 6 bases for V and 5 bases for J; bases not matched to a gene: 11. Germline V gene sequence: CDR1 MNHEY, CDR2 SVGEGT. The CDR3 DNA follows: TGTGCCAGCAGCTTGTCGGGGACAGGGGGTCAGGAGACCCAGTACTTC. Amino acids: CASSLSGTGGQETQYF.

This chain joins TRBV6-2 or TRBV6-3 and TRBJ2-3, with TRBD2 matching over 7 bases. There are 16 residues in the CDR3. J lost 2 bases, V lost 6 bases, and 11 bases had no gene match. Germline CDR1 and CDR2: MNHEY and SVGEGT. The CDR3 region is CASSLVGLAVTDTQYF. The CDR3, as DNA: TGTGCCAGCAGCCTAGTCGGGCTAGCGGTCACAGATACGCAGTATTTT.

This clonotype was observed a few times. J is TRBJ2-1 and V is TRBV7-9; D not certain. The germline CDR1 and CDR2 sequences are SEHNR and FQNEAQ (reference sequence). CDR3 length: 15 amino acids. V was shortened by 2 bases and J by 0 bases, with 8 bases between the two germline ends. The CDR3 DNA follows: TGTGCCAGCAGCTTATGGGCGGCCTCCTACAATGAGCAGTTCTTC. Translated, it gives CASSLWAASYNEQFF.